The following is a T cell receptor beta chain sequence with its context. V gave up 2 bases and J gave up 4 bases; unmatched junction bases: 2. This CDR3 has 14 residues. Germline loops: CDR1 LGHDT, CDR2 YNNKEL (reference sequence). The data were taken from a study of blood T cell repertoires in COVID-19. Original analysis: Estimates of nucleated cell counts were drawn from the amplification of reference gene primers. Produced via immunoSEQ multiplex PCR; TCRdb's table is partial and in-frame only. That table gives V, J and clone size, and the DNA gave D and trimming. The table lists around 200,000 clones, 70% to 85% of them singletons.

The chain combines TRBV3-1 (or the pseudogene TRBV3-2) with TRBJ2-3; 8 nucleotides align to TRBD2. This sequence originates from a human donor in a cohort sampled during active COVID-19. What was sequenced was peripheral blood. CDR3 bases: TGTGCCAGCAGCCAAACAGCGGGGGCAGATACGCAGTATTTT. Translated, it gives CASSQTAGADTQYF.